Following are 15 T cell receptor beta chains from one sample sequenced in a study of post-analysis software for immune sequencing data. General observations from the study: Included in a set of roughly five TRBV segments more frequent in patients than controls were TRBV5-6, TRBV5-1 and TRBV20-1.

Included in the TCR beta cDNA libraries were unique molecular identifiers. TCRdb reprocessed the PCR reads via MiXCR and lists one record per CDR3 protein. The sample records around 400,000 distinct CDR3 sequences, less than 40% being singletons. Their cognate antigens are unknown. Sequencing was carried out using blood. The source is a girl aged 10 to 17 with multiple sclerosis.

The genes are TRBV6-1 and TRBJ2-1, with 12 bases aligning to TRBD2. The trim removed 2 bases at V and 0 bases at J, leaving 14 bases unmatched. CDR1 is MNHNS and CDR2 is SASEGT in the germline V gene. This CDR3 comprises 21 residues. CDR3 protein: CASSEQMTSGGLTSSYNEQFF. CDR3 DNA: TGTGCCAGCAGTGAACAGATGACTAGCGGGGGCCTTACTAGCTCCTACAATGAGCAGTTCTTC.

This clonotype was seen only a few times. This chain uses TRBV7-9 with TRBJ2-3; D is possibly TRBD2 (7 bases). CDR1 and CDR2 (germline): SEHNR, FQNEAQ (reference sequence). The CDR3 loop spans 17 amino acids. V was clipped by 6 bases and J by 2 bases, with 21 bases between them. The CDR3 loop reads CASRGGAGPQPTDTQYF. For the CDR3, the DNA is TGTGCCAGCAGAGGGGGGGCAGGACCACAGCCCACAGATACGCAGTATTTT.

V is TRBV29-1 and J is TRBJ1-2; D remains ambiguous. The CDR3 has 14 residues. V was cut by 5 bases and J by 1 base, with 14 bases left in between. The germline CDR1 and CDR2 sequences are SQVTM and ANQGSEA. CDR3 in amino acids: CSVPPGKDNYGYTF. Here the CDR3 DNA reads TGCAGCGTTCCCCCGGGAAAAGATAACTATGGCTACACCTTC.

The chain carries TRBV18 and TRBJ2-7; D ambiguous. V lost 3 bases and J 2 bases, leaving 5 bases between the germline ends. The CDR3 is 12 residues long. Germline V gene sequence: CDR1 KGHSH, CDR2 LQKENI. This chain's CDR3 is CASSPTTYEQYF. CDR3 coding DNA: TGTGCCAGCTCACCTACGACCTACGAGCAGTACTTC.

In this sample, this clonotype turned up a few times. J is TRBJ2-1 and V is TRBV4-1; D remains unclear. Trimming pared 1 base from V and 0 bases from J, leaving 13 bases between. There are 17 residues in the CDR3. The germline V gene encodes CDR1 MGHRA and CDR2 YSYEKL. The CDR3 reads CASSQGKIFSSYNEQFF. The CDR3 nucleotides read TGCGCCAGCAGCCAAGGCAAAATCTTTAGCTCCTACAATGAGCAGTTCTTC.

This clonotype has only a few counts. The chain combines TRBV7-2 with TRBJ2-2; the D gene could be TRBD1 or TRBD2 (5 bases each). Between the trimmed V and J ends, which lost 5 bases and 2 bases, there was a span of 15 bases. Per the germline V gene, CDR1 is SGHTA and CDR2 is FQGNSA. The length of the CDR3 is 16 residues. The CDR3 nucleotides are TGTGCCAGCAGCGCCGTCCGGGACCCCAACACCGGGGAGCTGTTTTTT. Encoded protein: CASSAVRDPNTGELFF.

CDR3 nucleotides: TGCAGTGCCCCCTCCCCCCTCCAGGGGAGGGATGGCTACACCTTC. Protein: CSAPSPLQGRDGYTF. V gene TRBV20-1 combines with J gene TRBJ1-2; D perhaps matches TRBD1 (6 bases). The CDR3 contains 15 residues. Trimming took 6 bases from V and 6 from J, leaving 23 bases between them. Germline values: CDR1 DFQATT, CDR2 SNEGSKA (reference sequence).

This clonotype was recorded many times. CDR3: CASTQGQSSTDTQYF. The DNA of the CDR3 is TGTGCCAGCACCCAGGGGCAGTCTAGCACAGATACGCAGTATTTT. This chain joins TRBV28 and TRBJ2-3; D is perhaps TRBD1 (6 bases). The CDR3 runs 15 residues. Trimming cost V 7 bases and J 0 bases, with 14 bases left between them. Germline loops: CDR1 MDHEN, CDR2 SYDVKM.

This clonotype has more than one count but fewer than ten. The V gene is TRBV12-3 or TRBV12-4, the J gene TRBJ1-2; TRBD1 aligns across 7 bases. CDR3 size: 13 residues. V shed 5 bases, J shed 4 bases, and the junction held 4 bases outside the gene matches. The CDR3 spells CASSMDRSYGYTF. CDR3 sequence (DNA): TGTGCCAGCAGTATGGACAGGAGCTATGGCTACACCTTC.

This clonotype turned up a few times. J is TRBJ2-7 and V is TRBV10-3; 9 bases map to TRBD1. The germline V gene has CDR1 ENHRY and CDR2 SYGVKD. The V segment lost 8 bases and the J segment 5 bases; nucleotides outside the gene matches: 7. CDR3 length: 13 amino acids. The CDR3 region is CAIRDRARNEQYF. The CDR3, as DNA: TGTGCCATCCGGGACAGGGCTAGGAACGAGCAGTACTTC.

The gene calls are TRBV6-1 and TRBJ2-1; 10 bases line up with TRBD1. This CDR3 contains 15 residues. Germline values: CDR1 MNHNS, CDR2 SASEGT. Germline trimming cut 3 bases from V and 7 bases from J; bases unmatched to any gene: 6. CDR3 region: CASSEGQGIWNEQFF. The CDR3 coding sequence is TGTGCCAGCAGTGAGGGACAGGGGATATGGAATGAGCAGTTCTTC.

This sequence joins TRBV4-1 and TRBJ1-5; TRBD1 matches 10 bases. V lost 4 bases to trimming and J lost 1 base; unmatched junction nucleotides: 7. CDR1 and CDR2 (germline): MGHRA, YSYEKL. There are 17 residues in the CDR3. CDR3 region: CASSRLPGQGSNQPQHF. For the CDR3, the DNA is TGCGCCAGCAGCCGCCTACCGGGACAGGGGAGCAATCAGCCCCAGCATTTT.

This clonotype was picked up a small number of times. The V gene is TRBV19, the J gene TRBJ2-7, with 10 bases that match TRBD1. Germline CDR1 LNHDA, CDR2 SQIVND (reference sequence). The CDR3 totals 15 residues. The V gene end was trimmed by 5 bases and the J gene end by 3 bases; junction bases not matched to a gene: 7. CDR3 sequence: CASSPGQGNFYEQYF. The CDR3 region has the DNA TGTGCCAGTAGTCCGGGACAGGGGAACTTCTACGAGCAGTACTTC.

V and J are TRBV9 and TRBJ1-5; either TRBD1 or TRBD2 may supply D (5 bases each). The tail of the sequence fits TRBJ2-3 better, so the J call may be wrong. The CDR3 has 14 residues. The germline V gene encodes CDR1 SGDLS and CDR2 YYNGEE. CDR3 amino acids: CASSVEGRDQPQYF. The CDR3 DNA sequence: TGTGCCAGCAGCGTAGAGGGCAGGGACCAGCCCCAGTATTTT.

The V call is TRBV5-1, the J call TRBJ2-6; D is undetermined. Germline lookup yields CDR1 SGHRS and CDR2 YFSETQ. CDR3 length: 13 residues. The V end was cut by 5 bases, the J end by 1 base, with 4 bases between. DNA of the CDR3: TGCGCCAGCAGGGAATCTGGGGCCAACGTCCTGACTTTC. Its translation: CASRESGANVLTF.